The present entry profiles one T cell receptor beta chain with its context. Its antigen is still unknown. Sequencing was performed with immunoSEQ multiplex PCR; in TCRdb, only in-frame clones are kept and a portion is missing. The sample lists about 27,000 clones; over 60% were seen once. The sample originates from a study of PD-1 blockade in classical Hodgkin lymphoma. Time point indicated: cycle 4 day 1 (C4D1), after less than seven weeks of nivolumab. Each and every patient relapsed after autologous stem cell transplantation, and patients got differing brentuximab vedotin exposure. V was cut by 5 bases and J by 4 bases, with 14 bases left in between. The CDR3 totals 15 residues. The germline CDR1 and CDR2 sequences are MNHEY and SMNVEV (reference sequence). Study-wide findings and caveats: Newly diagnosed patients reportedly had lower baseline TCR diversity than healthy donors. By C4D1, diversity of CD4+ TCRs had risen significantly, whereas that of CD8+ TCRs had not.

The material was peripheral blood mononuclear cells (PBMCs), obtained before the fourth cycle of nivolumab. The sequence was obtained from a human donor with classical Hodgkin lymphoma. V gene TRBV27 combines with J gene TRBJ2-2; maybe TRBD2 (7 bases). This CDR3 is CASSAGDIFTGELFF. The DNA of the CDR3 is TGTGCCAGCAGTGCGGGGGACATATTCACCGGGGAGCTGTTTTTT.